In its sample, the clone carrying this T cell receptor (beta chain) was seen a few times. This sample was taken from a study of control samples from healthy donors and cancer patients. Generated by immunoSEQ multiplex PCR, the TCRdb table keeps only in-frame clones and is missing some. The table has roughly 92,000 clones, around 83% seen once. V was clipped by 3 bases and J by 10 bases; unmatched bases: 14. The CDR3 runs to 16 residues. CDR1 is SEHNR and CDR2 is FQNEAQ in the germline V gene (reference sequence). The chain uses TRBV7-9 and TRBJ2-1, with TRBD1 identical over 8 bases. Specimen: blood. The sequence derives from a woman aged 45 to 65 in good health. The CDR3 protein is CASSFFTGTGAREQFF. CDR3 bases: TGTGCCAGCAGCTTTTTCACCGGGACAGGCGCTCGGGAGCAGTTCTTC.